A selection of T cell receptor beta chains follows, all from one sample in a study of blood T cell repertoires in COVID-19. The method was immunoSEQ multiplex PCR; TCRdb's version includes in-frame clones alone and lacks a portion of them. The sample records roughly 70,000 clones, about nine tenths being singletons. Sequencing was done on a sample of peripheral blood. The source is a man between 50 and 59 years old with COVID-19, enrolled during active disease. Each CDR3 is given with its conserved first and last residue. D genes are given only for firm matches. Rows give clone size only sometimes, using once, few, many, or a class for an expanded clone.

v_call	d_call	clone_size	j_call	cdr3_aa	cdr3_nt
TRBV4-2	.	.	TRBJ2-3	CASSQGARGTQYF	TGTGCCAGCAGCCAAGGAGCCCGCGGTACGCAGTATTTT
TRBV7-2	TRBD1	.	TRBJ1-6	CASSLSVQGDSPLHF	TGTGCCAGCAGCTTATCGGTGCAGGGGGATTCACCCCTCCACTTT
TRBV3-1/TRBV3-2	.	.	TRBJ2-1	CASSQDLLEYNEQFF	TGTGCCAGCAGCCAAGACTTGTTGGAGTACAATGAGCAGTTCTTC
TRBV2	.	.	TRBJ2-3	CASTAWLGLFTDTQYF	TGTGCCAGCACGGCCTGGTTGGGCTTATTCACAGATACGCAGTATTTT
TRBV18	TRBD1	.	TRBJ2-1	CASSPTGAKTYNEQFF	TGTGCCAGCTCACCAACAGGGGCAAAAACCTACAATGAGCAGTTCTTC
TRBV5-4	.	.	TRBJ1-2	CASSPRSGERDGYTF	TGTGCCAGCAGCCCCCGGTCAGGGGAAAGAGATGGCTACACCTTC
TRBV2	TRBD1	.	TRBJ2-5	CASRLDRGPQETQYF	TGTGCCAGCAGGTTAGACAGGGGGCCGCAAGAGACCCAGTACTTC
TRBV28	.	.	TRBJ1-2	CASSWAGTLGYTF	TGTGCCAGCAGTTGGGCAGGGACTTTAGGCTACACCTTC
TRBV12-3/TRBV12-4	.	.	TRBJ1-1	CASSPRRSAEAFF	TGTGCCAGCAGTCCACGGAGATCGGCTGAAGCTTTCTTT
TRBV18	.	few	TRBJ2-1	CASSLRGLADNEQFF	TGTGCCAGCTCACTCAGGGGGCTAGCGGACAATGAGCAGTTCTTC
TRBV19	.	.	TRBJ1-2	CASSITSGTRMGGYTF	TGTGCCAGTAGTATCACTTCCGGGACACGAATGGGGGGCTACACCTTC
TRBV7-9	.	once	TRBJ2-1	CASSLSRASANNEQFF	TGTGCCAGCAGCCTCAGCCGGGCTAGCGCTAACAATGAGCAGTTCTTC
TRBV6-6	TRBD2	.	TRBJ2-2	CASSYSREGTTGELFF	TGTGCCAGCAGTTACTCCCGGGAGGGAACCACCGGGGAGCTGTTTTTT
TRBV21-1	.	.	TRBJ2-2	CASSKGANGGELFF	TGTGCCAGCAGCAAGGGAGCCAATGGCGGGGAGCTGTTTTTT
TRBV7-2	.	once	TRBJ1-2	CASSPSGGNYGYTF	TGTGCCAGCAGCCCGTCGGGGGGGAACTATGGCTACACCTTC
TRBV11-2	TRBD1	.	TRBJ2-7	CASNRDRDYEQYF	TGTGCCAGCAACCGGGACAGGGACTACGAGCAGTACTTC
TRBV11-2	TRBD1	.	TRBJ1-2	CASSLAGGFNYGYTF	TGTGCCAGCAGCCTCGCAGGGGGGTTTAACTATGGCTACACCTTC
TRBV28	.	once	TRBJ1-1	CASSGGHMNTEAFF	TGTGCCAGCAGTGGTGGACACATGAACACTGAAGCTTTCTTT
TRBV7-2	TRBD1	.	TRBJ2-6	CASSSTGAGANVLTF	TGTGCCAGCAGCTCCACAGGGGCTGGGGCCAACGTCCTGACTTTC
TRBV20-1	TRBD2	.	TRBJ2-3	CSASKGAASGTPYTQYF	TGCAGTGCTAGTAAGGGTGCGGCTAGCGGGACCCCATATACGCAGTATTTT
TRBV2	.	few	TRBJ2-5	CASSAGSAPTETQYF	TGTGCCAGCAGTGCCGGGAGCGCCCCAACCGAGACCCAGTACTTC
TRBV4-2	.	.	TRBJ2-2	CASSQVDSDTGELFF	TGTGCCAGCAGCCAAGTCGACTCAGACACCGGGGAGCTGTTTTTT
TRBV15	.	.	TRBJ2-1	CATSRGGYNGEQFF	TGTGCCACCAGCAGGGGGGGATACAATGGTGAGCAGTTCTTC
TRBV19	TRBD1	.	TRBJ1-2	CASSSTGTGYGYTF	TGTGCCAGTAGTAGCACCGGGACAGGGTATGGCTACACCTTC
TRBV9	.	.	TRBJ2-1	CASSGVTGEVDEQFF	TGTGCCAGCTCGGGCGTAACGGGAGAGGTCGATGAGCAGTTCTTC